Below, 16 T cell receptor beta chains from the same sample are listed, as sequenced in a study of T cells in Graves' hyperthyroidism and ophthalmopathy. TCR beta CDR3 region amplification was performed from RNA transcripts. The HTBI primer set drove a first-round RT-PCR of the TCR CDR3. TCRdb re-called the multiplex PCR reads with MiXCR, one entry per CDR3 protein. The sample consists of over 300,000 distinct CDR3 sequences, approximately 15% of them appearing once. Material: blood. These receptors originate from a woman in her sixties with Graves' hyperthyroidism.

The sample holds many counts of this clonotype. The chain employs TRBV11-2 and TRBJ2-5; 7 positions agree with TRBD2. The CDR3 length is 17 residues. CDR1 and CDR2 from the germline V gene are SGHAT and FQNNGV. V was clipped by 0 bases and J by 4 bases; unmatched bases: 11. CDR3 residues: CASSLDRGRAFGETQYF. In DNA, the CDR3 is TGTGCCAGCAGCTTAGATCGGGGGAGGGCCTTTGGAGAGACCCAGTACTTC.

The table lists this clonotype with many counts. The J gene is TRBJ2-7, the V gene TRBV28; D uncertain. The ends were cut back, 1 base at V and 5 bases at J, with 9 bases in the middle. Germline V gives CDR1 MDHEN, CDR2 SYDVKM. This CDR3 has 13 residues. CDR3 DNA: TGTGCCAGCAGTTTATATACCGGCCACGAGCAGTACTTC. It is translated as CASSLYTGHEQYF. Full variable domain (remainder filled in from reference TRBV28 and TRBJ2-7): DVKVTQSSRYLVKRTGEKVFLECVQDMDHENMFWYRQDPGLGLRLIYFSYDVKMKEKGDIPEGYSVSREKKERFSLILESASTNQTSMYLCASSLYTGHEQYFGPGTRLTVT.

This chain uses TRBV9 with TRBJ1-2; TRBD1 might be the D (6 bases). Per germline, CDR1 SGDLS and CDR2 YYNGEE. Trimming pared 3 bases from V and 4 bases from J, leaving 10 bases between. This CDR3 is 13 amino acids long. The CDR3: CASSEGDRYGYTF. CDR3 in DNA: TGTGCCAGCAGCGAGGGGGACCGCTATGGCTACACCTTC. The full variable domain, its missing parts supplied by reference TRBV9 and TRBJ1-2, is DSGVTQTPKHLITATGQRVTLRCSPRSGDLSVYWYQQSLDQGLQFLIQYYNGEERAKGNILERFSAQQFPDLHSELNLSSLELGDSALYFCASSEGDRYGYTFGSGTRLTVV.

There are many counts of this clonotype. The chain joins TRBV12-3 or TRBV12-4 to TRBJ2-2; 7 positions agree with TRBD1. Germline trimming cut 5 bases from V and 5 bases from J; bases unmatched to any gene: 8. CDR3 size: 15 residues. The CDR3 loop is CASSTRQGRTGELFF. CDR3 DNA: TGTGCCAGCAGTACGCGACAGGGTCGGACCGGGGAGCTGTTTTTT.

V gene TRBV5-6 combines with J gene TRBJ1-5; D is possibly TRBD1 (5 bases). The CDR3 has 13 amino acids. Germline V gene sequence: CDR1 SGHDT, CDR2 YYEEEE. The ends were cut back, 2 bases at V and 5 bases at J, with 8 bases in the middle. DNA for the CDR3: TGTGCCAGCAGCTTAAGGGGTCATCAGCCCCAGCATTTT. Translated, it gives CASSLRGHQPQHF.

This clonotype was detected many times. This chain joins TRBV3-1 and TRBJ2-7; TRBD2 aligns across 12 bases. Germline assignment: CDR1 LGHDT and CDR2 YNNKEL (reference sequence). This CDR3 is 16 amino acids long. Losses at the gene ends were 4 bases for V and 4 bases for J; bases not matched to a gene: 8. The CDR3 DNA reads TGTGCCAGCAGCCGAGGACTAGCGGGGAGTGCGTACGAGCAGTACTTC. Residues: CASSRGLAGSAYEQYF.

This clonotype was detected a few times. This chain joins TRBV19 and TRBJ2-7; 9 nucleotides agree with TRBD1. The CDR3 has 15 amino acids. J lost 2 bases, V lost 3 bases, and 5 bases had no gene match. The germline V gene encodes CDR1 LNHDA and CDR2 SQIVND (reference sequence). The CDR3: CASSIRTGVPYEQYF. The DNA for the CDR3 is TGTGCCAGTAGTATCCGGACAGGGGTCCCCTACGAGCAGTACTTC.

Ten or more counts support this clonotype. The DNA of the CDR3 is TGTGCCAGTCTAGCGGGAATCAACACCGGGGAGCTGTTTTTT. Amino acid sequence: CASLAGINTGELFF. The chain is built from TRBV30 and TRBJ2-2, with 9 bases that match TRBD2. This CDR3 region has 14 residues. Germline CDR1 GTSNPN, CDR2 SVGIG (reference sequence). Trimming at V came to 8 bases and at J to 2 bases, leaving 6 bases not matched to a gene.

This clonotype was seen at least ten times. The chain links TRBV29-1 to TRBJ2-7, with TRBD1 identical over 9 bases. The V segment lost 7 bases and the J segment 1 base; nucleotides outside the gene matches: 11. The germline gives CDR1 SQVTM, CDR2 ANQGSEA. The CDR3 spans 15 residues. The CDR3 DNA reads TGCAGCGGGACGCCGGGACAGGGTTTATCCTACGAGCAGTACTTC. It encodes CSGTPGQGLSYEQYF.

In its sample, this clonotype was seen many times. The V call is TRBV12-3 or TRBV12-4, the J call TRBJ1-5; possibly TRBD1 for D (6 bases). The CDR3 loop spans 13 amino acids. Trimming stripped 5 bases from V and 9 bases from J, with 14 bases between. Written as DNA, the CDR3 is TGTGCCAGCAGTCCTGGGACATCTCGGCCCCAGCATTTT. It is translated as CASSPGTSRPQHF.

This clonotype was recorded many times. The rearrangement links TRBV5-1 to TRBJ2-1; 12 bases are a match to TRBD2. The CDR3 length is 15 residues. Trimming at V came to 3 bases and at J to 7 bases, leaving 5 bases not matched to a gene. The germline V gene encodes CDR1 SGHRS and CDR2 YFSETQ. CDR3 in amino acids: CASSSAGTSGNEQFF. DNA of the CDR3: TGCGCCAGCAGCTCAGCCGGGACTAGCGGGAATGAGCAGTTCTTC.

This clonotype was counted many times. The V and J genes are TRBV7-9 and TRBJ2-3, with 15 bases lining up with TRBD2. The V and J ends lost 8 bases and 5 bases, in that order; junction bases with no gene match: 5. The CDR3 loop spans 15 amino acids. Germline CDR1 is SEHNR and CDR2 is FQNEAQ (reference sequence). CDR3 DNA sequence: TGTGCCAGCTCGGGACTAGCGGGAGGACTAGATACGCAGTATTTT. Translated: CASSGLAGGLDTQYF.

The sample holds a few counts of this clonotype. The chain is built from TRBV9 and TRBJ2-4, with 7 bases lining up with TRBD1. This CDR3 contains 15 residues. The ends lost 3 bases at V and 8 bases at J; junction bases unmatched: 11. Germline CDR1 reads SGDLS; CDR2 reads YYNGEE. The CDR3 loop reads CASSATGALGDIQYF. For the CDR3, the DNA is TGTGCCAGCAGCGCTACAGGGGCCTTGGGAGACATTCAGTACTTC.

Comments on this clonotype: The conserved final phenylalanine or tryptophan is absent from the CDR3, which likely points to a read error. CDR3 DNA: TGCGCCAGCAGCTTCGCCGTCCTACAGGGGGCCATGAACACTGAAGCTTTCCTT. Residues: CASSFAVLQGAMNTEAFL. J is TRBJ1-1 and V is TRBV5-1; 9 nucleotides line up with TRBD1. The trim removed 2 bases at V and 0 bases at J, leaving 11 bases unmatched. CDR3 length: 18 residues. The germline CDR1 and CDR2 sequences are SGHRS and YFSETQ.

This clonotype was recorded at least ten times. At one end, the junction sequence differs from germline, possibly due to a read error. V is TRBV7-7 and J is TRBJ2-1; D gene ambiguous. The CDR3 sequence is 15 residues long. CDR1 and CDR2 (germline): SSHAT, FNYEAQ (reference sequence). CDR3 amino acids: CASSLGPGSHNEQFF. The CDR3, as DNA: TGTGCTAGCAGCTTAGGACCCGGGTCACACAATGAGCAGTTCTTC. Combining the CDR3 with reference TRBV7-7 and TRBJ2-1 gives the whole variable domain GAGVSQSPRYKVTKRGQDVTLRCDPISSHATLYWYQQALGQGPEFLTYFNYEAQPDKSGLPSDRFSAERPEGSISTLTIQRTEQRDSAMYRCASSLGPGSHNEQFFGPGTRLTVL.

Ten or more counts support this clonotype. Written as DNA, the CDR3 is TGTGCCAGCAGTAGTGAATACTATACGCAGTATTTT. Its protein is CASSSEYYTQYF. The chain uses TRBV6-1 and TRBJ2-3; no clear D gene. Germline V lookup: CDR1 MNHNS, CDR2 SASEGT. The CDR3 runs to 12 residues. The V and J ends lost 5 bases and 7 bases respectively, with 10 bases between them.